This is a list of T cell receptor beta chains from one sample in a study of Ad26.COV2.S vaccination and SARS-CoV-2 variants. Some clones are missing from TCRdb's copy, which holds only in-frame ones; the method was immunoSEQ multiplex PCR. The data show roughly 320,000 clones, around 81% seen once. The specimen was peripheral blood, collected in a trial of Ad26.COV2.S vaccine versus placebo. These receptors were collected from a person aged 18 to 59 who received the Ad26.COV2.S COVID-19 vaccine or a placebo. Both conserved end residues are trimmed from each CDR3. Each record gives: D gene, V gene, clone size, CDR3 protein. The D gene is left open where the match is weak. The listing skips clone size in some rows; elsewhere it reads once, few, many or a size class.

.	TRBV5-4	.	ASSFLAGDYGYT
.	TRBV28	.	ASRASGIGEQY
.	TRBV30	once	AWDSYQETQY
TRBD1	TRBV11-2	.	ASSFSRTGESGNTIY
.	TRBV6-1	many	ASSEWSGSSYEQY
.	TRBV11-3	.	ASSLERGHGYT
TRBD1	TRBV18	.	ASSPDRATEAF
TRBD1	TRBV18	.	ASSPAHTGGSDEQY
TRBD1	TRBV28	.	ASRQMGQNYGYT
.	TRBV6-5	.	ASSYSVRDQPQH
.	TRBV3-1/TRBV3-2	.	ASSHQVTLGIKNTIY
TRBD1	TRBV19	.	ASSITGQGTYEQY
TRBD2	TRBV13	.	ASSLPAGPSYEQY
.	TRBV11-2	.	ASSLPGNYEQY
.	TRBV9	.	ASSVNLIADTQY
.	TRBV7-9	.	ASSLGHAGVQY
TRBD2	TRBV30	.	AWSKTTSGTDTQY
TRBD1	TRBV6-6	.	ASSYGSGQGFGYT
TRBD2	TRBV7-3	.	ASSPGTSGGAWDTQY
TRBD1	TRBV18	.	ASSQSRGRGYEQY
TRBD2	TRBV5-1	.	ASSAVSGGTSYNEQF
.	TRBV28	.	ASSSPLGQTNMNTEAF
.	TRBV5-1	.	ASSSGLERDQY
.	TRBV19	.	ASSMTSATDTQY
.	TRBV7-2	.	ASSLDVGARPQH
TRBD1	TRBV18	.	ASSPGQGDGYT
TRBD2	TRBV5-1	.	ASSTDSGGQETQY
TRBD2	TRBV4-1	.	ASSQPNPGLAFEQY
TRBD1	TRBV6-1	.	ASSEVRVEDRGLQPQH
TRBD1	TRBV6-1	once	ASRGTGAGNTEAF
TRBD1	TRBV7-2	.	ASSLGTGDRSNQPQH
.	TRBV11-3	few	ASSLQQLNTEAF
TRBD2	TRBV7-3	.	ASSSAGGTTDTQY
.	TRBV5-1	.	ASSPIFRMDYEQY
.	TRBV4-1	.	ASSQLVTAAGLNTGELF
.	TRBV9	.	ASSVDHSNQPQH
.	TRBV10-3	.	AISGTESYNEQF
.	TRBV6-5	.	ASSKGEYNEQF
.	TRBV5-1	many	ASSPEGPTNTGELF
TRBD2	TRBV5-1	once	ASSLAGGPDEQY
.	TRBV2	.	ASSGTADEQF
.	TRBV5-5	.	ASSLAAGTSYEQY
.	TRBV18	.	ASSARVQNTEAF
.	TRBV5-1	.	ASRFRLNTGELF
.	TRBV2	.	ASSLGDTSYEQY
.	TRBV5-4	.	ASSLVDRRNTGELF
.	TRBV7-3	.	ASSPSSGTPTTGELF
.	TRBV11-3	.	ASSRNSYEQY